The TCR beta chain under discussion was sequenced for a study of blood T cell repertoires in COVID-19. Background on the study: T cells, B-cell-depleted T cells, or PBMCs provided the cDNA or gDNA that served as material.

The CDR3 runs to 14 residues. CDR1 is DFQATT, CDR2 SNEGSKA, per germline (reference sequence). The V segment lost 3 bases and the J segment 2 bases; nucleotides outside the gene matches: 4. The protocol was immunoSEQ multiplex PCR, while the TCRdb copy is restricted to in-frame clones and leaves out a portion. The sample has about 270,000 clones; approximately 85% are singletons. Participant-reported clinical history was the basis for cohort assignment. The chain combines TRBV20-1 with TRBJ2-5, with 9 bases aligning to TRBD2. The clonotype originates from a woman between 25 and 40 years old who had recovered from COVID-19. The sequenced sample consisted of PBMCs or T cells enriched from blood (not recorded which). The CDR3 DNA reads TGCAGTGCTAGTAAGGGACTAGCTCAAGAGACCCAGTACTTC. It encodes CSASKGLAQETQYF.